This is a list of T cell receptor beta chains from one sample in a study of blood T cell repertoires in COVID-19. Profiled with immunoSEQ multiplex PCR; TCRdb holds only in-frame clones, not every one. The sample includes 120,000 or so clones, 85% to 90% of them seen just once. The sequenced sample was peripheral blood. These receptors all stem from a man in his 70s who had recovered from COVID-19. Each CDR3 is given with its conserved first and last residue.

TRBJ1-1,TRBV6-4,CASSDSRDRSPVTEAFF
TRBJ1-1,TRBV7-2,CASSSTRNTEAFF
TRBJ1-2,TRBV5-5,CASSLVKGANYGYTF
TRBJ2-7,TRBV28,CASSSAGTGGNEQYF
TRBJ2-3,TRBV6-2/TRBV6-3,CASSFSFREPPDTQYF
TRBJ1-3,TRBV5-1,CASSGGASSGNTIYF
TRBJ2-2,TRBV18,CASSQDRDSAGELFF
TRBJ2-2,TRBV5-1,CASSPRTSGRSGGELFF
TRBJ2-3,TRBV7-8,CASSSTSGIPTDTQYF
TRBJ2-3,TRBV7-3,CASSLLPSGTDTQYF
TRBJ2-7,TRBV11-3,CASSLSTSYEQYF
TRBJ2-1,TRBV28,CASSGPGLVEEQFF
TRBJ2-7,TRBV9,CASSVDSGFGEQYF
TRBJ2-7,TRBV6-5,CASSRTGTADEQYF
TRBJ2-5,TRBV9,CASSVGLGVSGTQYF
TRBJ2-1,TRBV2,CASSGSRYSYNEQFF
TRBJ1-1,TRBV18,CASSYTGDGTEAFF
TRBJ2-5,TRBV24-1,CATRPGGGETQYF
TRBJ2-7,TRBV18,CASSPPGTSGTYEQYF
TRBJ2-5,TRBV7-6,CASSLSAYFQETQYF
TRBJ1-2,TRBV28,CASTPGGQNYGYTF
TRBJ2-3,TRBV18,CASSGQGLLTDTQYF
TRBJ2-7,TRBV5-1,CASSWTGTGYYEQYF
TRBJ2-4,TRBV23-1,CASWGGAHLAKNIQYF
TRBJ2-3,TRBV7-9,CASSLSGGGDTQYF
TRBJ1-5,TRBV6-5,CASSYSYNQPQHF
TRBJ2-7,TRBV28,CASRLRGGAFGEQYF
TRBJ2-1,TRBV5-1,CASSSDRGGEQFF
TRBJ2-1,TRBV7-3,CASSLIRGGDRNEQFF
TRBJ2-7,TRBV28,CASSGGGMYEQYF
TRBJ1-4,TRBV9,CASSPGTLEKLFF
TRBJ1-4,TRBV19,CASTRQLNEKLFF
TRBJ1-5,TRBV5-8,CASSLGIGQGGNQPQHF
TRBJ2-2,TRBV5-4,CASSLEAGGQAGELFF
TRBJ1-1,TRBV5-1,CASSQGREGSTEAFF
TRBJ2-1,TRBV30,CAWEQGVSNEQFF
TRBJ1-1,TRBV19,CASIQRLGNTEAFF
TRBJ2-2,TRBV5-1,CASSFGLAITGELFF
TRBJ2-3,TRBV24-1,CATSDPSGTKLPDTQYF
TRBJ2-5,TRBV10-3,CAISARGEQETQYF
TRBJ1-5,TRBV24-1,CATSDGLNRGQPQHF
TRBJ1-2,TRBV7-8,CASSLVPRSYGYTF
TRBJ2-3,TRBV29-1,CSVEGRGKVPDTQYF
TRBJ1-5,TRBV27,CASSFYGGDQPQHF
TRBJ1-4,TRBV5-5,CASSSSGGDEKLFF